The text below deals with one TCR beta chain. The target antigen is unknown. As for treatment: roughly ten-day PBMC culture with coronavirus spike peptide pools or control peptides (ViraFEST assay). The sample comes from a study of vaccination and CD4 T cells after COVID-19. The overall study: Two mRNA vaccine doses were given, either BNT162b2 or mRNA-1273. Samples taken post-COVID came a median roughly 97 days after diagnosis, ranging from 35 to 161. Culture controls were given either a CEFX pool, an HIV-1 Nef pool, or no peptide.

The trim removed 5 bases at V and 1 base at J, leaving 7 bases unmatched. The CDR3 covers 16 residues. Germline CDR1 and CDR2: DFQATT and SNEGSKA (reference sequence). Cultured CD4+ T-cell DNA underwent Oncomine TCR Beta short-read sequencing. TCRdb ran MiXCR on the PCR reads and lists one entry per CDR3 protein. The sample lists approximately 14,000 distinct CDR3 sequences, about a fifth occurring once. The sequenced sample was CD4+ T cells from blood, cultured in vitro, obtained before SARS-CoV-2 vaccination. The receptor was derived from a human donor who received a COVID-19 vaccine. The rearrangement links TRBV20-1 to TRBJ2-1, with TRBD2 matching over 11 bases. The CDR3 protein is CSALAGGALSYNEQFF. The CDR3 coding sequence is TGCAGTGCTTTAGCGGGGGGGGCCCTTTCCTACAATGAGCAGTTCTTC.